This TCR beta chain was retrieved from a study of blood T cells in healthy people across ages. Regarding the study as a whole: Possibly, changes in expanded clonotypes were confounded because donor CMV status was unknown. Higher diversity and more naive CD4+ cells were features of long-lived donors, compared to aged donors.

Comment on this clonotype: The antigen is undetermined.

The use of a sample-barcoded 5' primer and a J-beta primer mix characterized a second PCR of roughly 6 to 11 cycles. TCRdb reprocessed the 5' RACE reads via MiXCR and lists one record per CDR3 protein. Among under 1,100,000 distinct CDR3 sequences listed, almost 25% were seen once. Another study also made use of these data, one on T cells of mothers and their children. This second study notes: Samples came from a few healthy Caucasian mothers and their six children. All extracted RNA went into cDNA synthesis, approximately 1.5 ug per 15 ul.

What was sequenced was blood. This TCR came from a girl aged 2-10 years in good health.

Here the CDR3 reads CASSLLTALMNTEAFF. CDR3 bases: TGTGCCAGCAGTTTATTAACAGCCCTCATGAACACTGAAGCTTTCTTT. This chain joins TRBV28 and TRBJ1-1; no definite D call. Per germline, CDR1 MDHEN and CDR2 SYDVKM. With 1 base removed from V and 0 bases from J, the gap between germline ends came to 12 bases. The CDR3 spans 16 residues.